This T cell receptor beta chain was captured in a study of cytomegalovirus exposure and HLA in healthy donors. Regarding donors, all were healthy bone marrow donors. Though nominally healthy at sampling, donors likely had unrecorded immune exposures. A multiplex PCR was run with 60 Vbeta primers and 13 Jbeta primers. The assay was immunoSEQ multiplex PCR, and TCRdb's table has in-frame clones only and misses some. The sample carries some 130,000 clones, 80% recorded once. The V end was cut by 5 bases, the J end by 3 bases, with 10 bases between. The CDR3 is 13 residues long. Per the germline V gene, CDR1 is SGHNT and CDR2 is YENEEA.

The specimen sequenced was PBMCs. The V call is TRBV11-3, the J call TRBJ1-1; no clear D. This clonotype was sampled from a man younger than 40 in good health. The CDR3 spells CASSQSQDTEAFF. CDR3 coding DNA: TGTGCCAGCAGCCAAAGCCAGGACACTGAAGCTTTCTTT.